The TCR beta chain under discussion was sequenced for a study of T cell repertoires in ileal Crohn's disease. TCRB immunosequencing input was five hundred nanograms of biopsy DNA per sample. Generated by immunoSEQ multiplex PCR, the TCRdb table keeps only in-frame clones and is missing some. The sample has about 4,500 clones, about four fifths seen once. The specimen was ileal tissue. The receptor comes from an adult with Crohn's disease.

CDR3 region: CASSHQGAGYGYTF. In DNA, the CDR3 is TGCGCCAGCAGCCATCAGGGGGCTGGGTATGGCTACACCTTC. The chain has TRBV4-3 and TRBJ1-2; 8 bases match TRBD1. Germline CDR1 and CDR2: LGHNA and YSLEER. The CDR3 totals 14 residues. V dropped 3 bases and J dropped 5; count of bases not matched to a gene: 5.